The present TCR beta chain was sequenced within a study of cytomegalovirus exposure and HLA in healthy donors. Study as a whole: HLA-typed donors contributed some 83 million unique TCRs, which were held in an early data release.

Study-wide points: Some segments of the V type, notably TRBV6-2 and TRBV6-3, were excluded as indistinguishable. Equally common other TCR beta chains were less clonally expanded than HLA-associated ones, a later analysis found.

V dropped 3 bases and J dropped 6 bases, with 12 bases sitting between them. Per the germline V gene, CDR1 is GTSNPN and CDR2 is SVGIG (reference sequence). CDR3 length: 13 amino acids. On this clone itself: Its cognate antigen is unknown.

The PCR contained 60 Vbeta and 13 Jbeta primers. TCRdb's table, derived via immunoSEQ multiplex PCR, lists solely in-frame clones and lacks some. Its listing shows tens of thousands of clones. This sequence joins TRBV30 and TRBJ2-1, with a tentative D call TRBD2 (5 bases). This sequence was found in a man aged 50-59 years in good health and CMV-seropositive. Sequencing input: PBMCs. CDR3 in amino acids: CAWSVALGNEQFF. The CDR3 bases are TGTGCCTGGAGCGTCGCACTAGGCAATGAGCAGTTCTTC.